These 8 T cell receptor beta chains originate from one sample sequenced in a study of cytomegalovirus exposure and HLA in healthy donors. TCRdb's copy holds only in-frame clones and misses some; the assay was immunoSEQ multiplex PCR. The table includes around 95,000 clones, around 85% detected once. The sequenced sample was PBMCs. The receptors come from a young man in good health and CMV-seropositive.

As DNA, the CDR3 is TGTGCCAGCAAGGAGGGGACAGGACCCTACGAGCAGTACTTC. Amino acids: CASKEGTGPYEQYF. V gene TRBV6-1 combines with J gene TRBJ2-7; 8 bases line up with TRBD1. Germline lookup yields CDR1 MNHNS and CDR2 SASEGT. This CDR3 has 14 amino acids. V shed 7 bases and J 2 bases; nucleotides not matched to a gene: 7.

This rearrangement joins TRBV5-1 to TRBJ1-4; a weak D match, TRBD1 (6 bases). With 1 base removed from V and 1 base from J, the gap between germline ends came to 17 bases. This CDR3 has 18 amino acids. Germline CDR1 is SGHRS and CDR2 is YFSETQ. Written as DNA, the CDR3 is TGCGCCAGCAGCTTGCTTCAGGGGCTGGGGGTAACTAATGAAAAACTGTTTTTT. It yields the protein CASSLLQGLGVTNEKLFF.

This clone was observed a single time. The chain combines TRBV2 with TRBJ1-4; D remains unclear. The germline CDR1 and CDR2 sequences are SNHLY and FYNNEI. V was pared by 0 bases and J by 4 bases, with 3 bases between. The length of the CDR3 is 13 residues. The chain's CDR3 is CASSEAYNEKLFF. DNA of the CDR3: TGTGCCAGCAGTGAAGCTTATAATGAAAAACTGTTTTTT.

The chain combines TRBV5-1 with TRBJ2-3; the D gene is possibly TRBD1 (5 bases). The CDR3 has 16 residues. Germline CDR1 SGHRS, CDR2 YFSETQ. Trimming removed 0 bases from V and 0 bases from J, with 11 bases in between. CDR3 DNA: TGCGCCAGCAGCTTGGTCGCCAGGGCAAGCACAGATACGCAGTATTTT. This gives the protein CASSLVARASTDTQYF.

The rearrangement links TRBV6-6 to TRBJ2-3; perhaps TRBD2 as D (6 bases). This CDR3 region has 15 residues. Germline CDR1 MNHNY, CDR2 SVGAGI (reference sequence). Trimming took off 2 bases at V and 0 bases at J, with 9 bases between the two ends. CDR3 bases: TGTGCCAGCAGTTACATCACTAGCAGCACAGATACGCAGTATTTT. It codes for CASSYITSSTDTQYF.

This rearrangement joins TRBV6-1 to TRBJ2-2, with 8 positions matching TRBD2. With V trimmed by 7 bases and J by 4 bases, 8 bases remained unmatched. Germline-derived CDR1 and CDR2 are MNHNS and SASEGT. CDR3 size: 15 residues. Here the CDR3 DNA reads TGTGCCAGCACACCCGGGACTAGGCCCACCGGGGAGCTGTTTTTT. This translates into CASTPGTRPTGELFF.

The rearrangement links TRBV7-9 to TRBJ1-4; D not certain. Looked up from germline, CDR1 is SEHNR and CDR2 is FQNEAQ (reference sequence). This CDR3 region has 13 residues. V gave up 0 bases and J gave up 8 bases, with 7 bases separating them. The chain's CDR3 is CASSLAGGEKLFF. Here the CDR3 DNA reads TGTGCCAGCAGCTTAGCTGGAGGCGAAAAACTGTTTTTT.

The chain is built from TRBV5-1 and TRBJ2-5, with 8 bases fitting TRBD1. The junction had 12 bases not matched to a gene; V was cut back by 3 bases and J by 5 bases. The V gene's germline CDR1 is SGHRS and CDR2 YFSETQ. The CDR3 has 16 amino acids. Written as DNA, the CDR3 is TGCGCCAGCAGCTCTACCTCTCAGGGGGCTGCGGAGACCCAGTACTTC. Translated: CASSSTSQGAAETQYF.